Presented here are 17 T cell receptor beta chains from one specimen sequenced in a study of blood T cell repertoires in COVID-19. The table came from immunoSEQ multiplex PCR; TCRdb's copy has only in-frame clones and leaves some out. The sample lists 250,000 to 300,000 clones, around nine tenths occurring once. Sequenced input: peripheral blood. The receptors shown here come from a woman in her seventies with COVID-19, enrolled during active disease.

The chain uses TRBV5-1 and TRBJ2-5; 11 bases are a match to TRBD2. In germline, CDR1 is SGHRS, CDR2 YFSETQ. The V segment lost 1 base and the J segment 2 bases; nucleotides outside the gene matches: 7. The CDR3 is made up of 17 amino acids. CDR3 bases: TGCGCCAGCAGCTTGCTACCTAGCGGGGGGTCTCAAGAGACCCAGTACTTC. Amino acid sequence: CASSLLPSGGSQETQYF.

This clone appeared once. This chain connects TRBV24-1 to TRBJ1-5; maybe TRBD1 (6 bases). The germline CDR1 and CDR2 sequences are KGHDR and SFDVKD. The CDR3 covers 15 residues. Trimming took off 7 bases at V and 2 bases at J, with 14 bases between the two ends. This chain's CDR3 is CATSETGLGNQPQHF. As DNA, the CDR3 is TGTGCCACCAGCGAAACAGGGCTGGGCAATCAGCCCCAGCATTTT.

The chain carries TRBV6-2 or TRBV6-3 and TRBJ1-5; D is undetermined. Trimming removed 5 bases at V and 4 bases at J, with 9 bases between. Germline values: CDR1 MNHEY, CDR2 SVGEGT. CDR3 length equals 13 residues. The CDR3 nucleotides read TGTGCCAGCAGTCTCTCTCGGAATCAGCCCCAGCATTTT. It codes for CASSLSRNQPQHF.

V is TRBV5-4 and J is TRBJ1-2, with D perhaps TRBD1 (6 bases). Germline CDR1 and CDR2: SGHNT and YYREEE (reference sequence). The ends were cut back, 4 bases at V and 4 bases at J, with 14 bases in the middle. This CDR3 comprises 14 residues. The CDR3 is CASSETTGSYGYTF. Here the CDR3 DNA reads TGTGCCAGCAGCGAGACTACAGGGAGCTATGGCTACACCTTC.

The chain carries TRBV3-1 (or the pseudogene TRBV3-2) and TRBJ2-7; no definite D call. The V end lost 4 bases, the J end lost 6 bases, and 16 bases lay between the germline ends. The CDR3 extends over 14 amino acids. The germline V gene encodes CDR1 LGHDT and CDR2 YNNKEL (reference sequence). The chain's CDR3 is CASSPSLALREQYF. CDR3 bases: TGTGCCAGCAGCCCCTCGTTAGCATTGCGCGAGCAGTACTTC.

The chain is built from TRBV18 and TRBJ1-2; D possibly corresponds to TRBD1 (5 bases). This CDR3 is 16 amino acids long. Trimming stripped 3 bases from V and 4 bases from J, with 18 bases between. Germline assignment: CDR1 KGHSH and CDR2 LQKENI. This CDR3 is CASSPLDRPPPYGYTF. As DNA, the CDR3 is TGTGCCAGCTCACCTCTAGACAGACCCCCCCCCTATGGCTACACCTTC.

The rearrangement joins TRBV29-1 to TRBJ2-7, with TRBD1 matching 8 bases. The CDR3 consists of 22 residues. V lost 5 bases to trimming and J lost 3 bases; unmatched junction nucleotides: 33. CDR1 is SQVTM and CDR2 is ANQGSEA in the germline V gene. The CDR3 DNA reads TGCAGCGTTTTGAAGTTGGGAGATCTTTGGACAGGGAAAAATTTTCCGGACTACGAGCAGTACTTC. As protein: CSVLKLGDLWTGKNFPDYEQYF.

The chain recombines TRBV5-4 with TRBJ1-2; TRBD1 matches 7 bases. Germline V gene sequence: CDR1 SGHNT, CDR2 YYREEE (reference sequence). The CDR3 is 13 residues long. Trimming took 5 bases from V and 5 from J; bases not matched to a gene: 6. CDR3 sequence (DNA): TGTGCCAGCAGTCCGACAGGGATGTATGGCTACACCTTC. Protein sequence: CASSPTGMYGYTF.

The gene calls are TRBV30 and TRBJ2-3, with a weak D call TRBD1 (6 bases). Trimming took off 0 bases at V and 1 base at J, with 11 bases between the two ends. Germline lookup yields CDR1 GTSNPN and CDR2 SVGIG (reference sequence). There are 15 residues in the CDR3. The CDR3 spells CAWSVPAGGTDTQYF. CDR3 sequence (DNA): TGTGCCTGGAGTGTACCGGCAGGGGGCACAGATACGCAGTATTTT. Supplemented by reference TRBV30 and TRBJ2-3, the full variable domain reads SQTIHQWPATLVQPVGSPLSLECTVEGTSNPNLYWYRQAAGRGLQLLFYSVGIGQISSEVPQNLSASRPQDRQFILSSKKLLLSDSGFYLCAWSVPAGGTDTQYFGPGTRLTVL.

V usage is TRBV6-5 and J usage is TRBJ2-7, with 8 bases fitting TRBD2. V shed 8 bases, J shed 3 bases, and the junction held 12 bases outside the gene matches. The CDR3 loop spans 15 amino acids. The germline CDR1 and CDR2 sequences are MNHEY and SVGAGI. The CDR3 sequence: CASRTGLAGIYEQYF. The CDR3 region has the DNA TGTGCCAGCCGAACGGGGTTAGCGGGGATCTACGAGCAGTACTTC.

This sequence joins TRBV30 and TRBJ2-3; D possibly corresponds to TRBD1 (6 bases). The CDR3 is made up of 13 amino acids. Trimming left V 8 bases short and J 3 bases short, with 15 bases between. The germline V gene encodes CDR1 GTSNPN and CDR2 SVGIG (reference sequence). CDR3 loop: CALERRGTDTQYF. As DNA, the CDR3 is TGTGCCCTAGAGCGAAGGGGGACAGATACGCAGTATTTT.

This chain joins TRBV10-3 and TRBJ1-4; weak D call: TRBD1 (6 bases). Germline CDR1 and CDR2: ENHRY and SYGVKD. V was clipped by 6 bases and J by 2 bases, with 10 bases between them. The CDR3 extends over 14 amino acids. CDR3: CAIRARGTNEKLFF. The DNA for the CDR3 is TGTGCCATCAGGGCTAGGGGGACTAATGAAAAACTGTTTTTT.

V gene TRBV12-5 combines with J gene TRBJ2-3, with 9 bases identical to TRBD2. The germline V gene has CDR1 LGHNT and CDR2 FRNRAP. This CDR3 spans 19 amino acids. The ends lost 1 base at V and 5 bases at J; junction bases unmatched: 16. For the CDR3, the DNA is TGTGCTAGTGGTTTGGAGCGCCCTATAGCGGGGGCTTCATTAGATACGCAGTATTTT. Its protein is CASGLERPIAGASLDTQYF.

This chain connects TRBV24-1 to TRBJ2-1, with D possibly matching TRBD1 (5 bases). There are 15 residues in the CDR3. From germline, CDR1 is KGHDR and CDR2 SFDVKD. V was cut by 9 bases and J by 0 bases, with 14 bases left in between. For the CDR3, the DNA is TGTGCCACCCAGGGCGCCTCTAGCTCCTACAATGAGCAGTTCTTC. This encodes CATQGASSSYNEQFF.

The chain uses TRBV6-6 and TRBJ1-3; D is ambiguous. Per germline, CDR1 MNHNY and CDR2 SVGAGI (reference sequence). The V end was cut by 8 bases, the J end by 1 base, with 15 bases between. The CDR3 contains 15 residues. The CDR3 nucleotides are TGTGCCAGCCGGCGGGTCCAACCTTCTGGAAACACCATATATTTT. This translates into CASRRVQPSGNTIYF.

The V and J genes are TRBV12-3 or TRBV12-4 and TRBJ1-2; D is unclear. V was pared by 2 bases and J by 4 bases, with 8 bases between. The CDR3 spans 13 residues. CDR3: CASSLQEAYGYTF. The CDR3 DNA sequence: TGTGCCAGCAGTTTACAGGAAGCCTATGGCTACACCTTC.

Only one count was recorded for this clone. The chain employs TRBV7-6 and TRBJ1-4; possibly TRBD1 for D (6 bases). V was clipped by 0 bases and J by 4 bases, with 12 bases between them. CDR3 length equals 16 residues. Germline lookup yields CDR1 SGHVS and CDR2 FNYEAQ. The CDR3 here is CASSLAGQIINEKLFF. The CDR3 DNA follows: TGTGCCAGCAGCTTAGCCGGACAGATAATTAATGAAAAACTGTTTTTT.